Listed below are T cell receptor beta chains from one sample, sequenced in a study of siplizumab effects on memory and regulatory T cells. Sequencing used immunoSEQ multiplex PCR; TCRdb keeps in-frame clones, though not all of them. In the table there are tens of thousands of clones, around 97% of which are singletons. Sequenced sample: naive CD4+ T cells sorted from blood. These TCRs come from a human donor in good health. The CDR3 runs from the conserved cysteine through the conserved F or W. D genes are given only for firm matches. Some rows mark clone size as missing; the rest say once, few, many or name a class of expanded clone.

d_gene: NA; v_gene: TRBV5-4; abundance: NA; j_gene: TRBJ2-5; CDR3nt: TGTGCCAGCAGCCCGGGGGTGTCCCAAGAGACCCAGTACTTC; CDR3aa: CASSPGVSQETQYF
d_gene: TRBD1; v_gene: TRBV18; abundance: once; j_gene: TRBJ1-6; CDR3nt: TGTGCCAGCTCACCGGGACAGGGGAGTTTCCTCCACTTT; CDR3aa: CASSPGQGSFLHF
d_gene: TRBD1; v_gene: TRBV5-5; abundance: NA; j_gene: TRBJ2-5; CDR3nt: TGTGCCAGCAGCTCGCTAACAGGGGGCTGGGAGACCCAGTACTTC; CDR3aa: CASSSLTGGWETQYF
d_gene: NA; v_gene: TRBV2; abundance: NA; j_gene: TRBJ2-1; CDR3nt: TGTGCCAGCATCGTCCGGGGACTTCCCGGGGCGTTCTTC; CDR3aa: CASIVRGLPGAFF
d_gene: NA; v_gene: TRBV5-5; abundance: NA; j_gene: TRBJ2-2; CDR3nt: TGTGCCAGCAGCTTGGCAAACGGACAGAACACCGGGGAGCTGTTTTTT; CDR3aa: CASSLANGQNTGELFF
d_gene: NA; v_gene: TRBV18; abundance: NA; j_gene: TRBJ2-3; CDR3nt: TGTGCCAGCTCACCACGACAGGAAGCAGATACGCAGTATTTT; CDR3aa: CASSPRQEADTQYF
d_gene: NA; v_gene: TRBV9; abundance: NA; j_gene: TRBJ2-7; CDR3nt: TGTGCCAGCAGCGCCAGTCCCTCCACCTACGAGCAGTACTTC; CDR3aa: CASSASPSTYEQYF
d_gene: TRBD1; v_gene: TRBV13; abundance: once; j_gene: TRBJ2-1; CDR3nt: TGTGCCAGCAGCTCAAGACAGGGGGGGGCCCTGATCCAGTTCTTC; CDR3aa: CASSSRQGGALIQFF
d_gene: NA; v_gene: TRBV5-1; abundance: NA; j_gene: TRBJ2-3; CDR3nt: TGCGCCAGCAGCTTGGCCCTAGCCCGCACAGATACGCAGTATTTT; CDR3aa: CASSLALARTDTQYF
d_gene: TRBD1; v_gene: TRBV25-1; abundance: NA; j_gene: TRBJ2-2; CDR3nt: TGTGCCAGCACCAGGGGGCAGGGCACCGGGGAGCTGTTTTTT; CDR3aa: CASTRGQGTGELFF